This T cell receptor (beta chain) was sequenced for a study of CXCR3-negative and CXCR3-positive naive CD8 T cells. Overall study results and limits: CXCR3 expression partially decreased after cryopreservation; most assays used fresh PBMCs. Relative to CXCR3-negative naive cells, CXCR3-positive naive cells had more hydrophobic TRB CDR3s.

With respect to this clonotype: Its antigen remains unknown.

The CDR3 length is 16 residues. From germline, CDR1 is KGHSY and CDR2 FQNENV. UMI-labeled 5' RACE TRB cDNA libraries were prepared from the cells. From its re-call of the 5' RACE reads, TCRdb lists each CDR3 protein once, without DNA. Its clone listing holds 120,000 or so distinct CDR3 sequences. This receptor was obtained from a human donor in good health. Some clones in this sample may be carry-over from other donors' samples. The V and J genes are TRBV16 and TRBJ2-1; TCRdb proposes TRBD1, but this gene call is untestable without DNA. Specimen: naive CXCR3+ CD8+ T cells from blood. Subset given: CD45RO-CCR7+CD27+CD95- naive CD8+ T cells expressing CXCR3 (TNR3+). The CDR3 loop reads CASTTTSTVQGHEQFF. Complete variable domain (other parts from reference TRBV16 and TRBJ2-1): GEEVAQTPKHLVRGEGQKAKLYCAPIKGHSYVFWYQQVLKNEFKFLISFQNENVFDETGMPKERFSAKCLPNSPCSLEIQATKLEDSAVYFCASTTTSTVQGHEQFFGPGTRLTVL.